Presented here are 7 T cell receptor beta chains from one specimen sequenced in a study of blood T cell repertoires in COVID-19. Sequencing was performed with immunoSEQ multiplex PCR; in TCRdb, only in-frame clones are kept and a portion is missing. The table includes about 8,300 clones, around 90% detected once. What was sequenced was peripheral blood. The receptors stem from a human donor in a cohort sampled during active COVID-19.

The chain has TRBV9 and TRBJ1-2; D is possibly TRBD1 (5 bases). The germline V and J ends were trimmed by 0 bases and 1 base, with 10 bases remaining between them. The CDR3 extends over 15 amino acids. Per the germline V gene, CDR1 is SGDLS and CDR2 is YYNGEE. DNA of the CDR3: TGTGCCAGCAGCGTAGCACAGGACCTTAACTATGGCTACACCTTC. It is translated as CASSVAQDLNYGYTF.

The J gene is TRBJ2-7, the V gene TRBV5-4, with D perhaps matching TRBD1 (6 bases). The CDR3 is 14 amino acids. Germline CDR1 is SGHNT and CDR2 is YYREEE (reference sequence). Trimming pared 4 bases from V and 0 bases from J, leaving 11 bases between. The CDR3 bases are TGTGCCAGCAGCCCAGGGGAGTTCTCCTACGAGCAGTACTTC. Translation: CASSPGEFSYEQYF.

V gene TRBV5-3 combines with J gene TRBJ1-3; 8 bases are shared with TRBD1. TRBV5-3 is noted as an ORF with a role that remains uncertain. This CDR3 spans 17 amino acids. V lost 0 bases and J lost 0; bases outside the gene matches: 5. The CDR3 loop reads CARSLGPGQASGNTIYF. The DNA of the CDR3 is TGTGCCAGAAGCTTGGGGCCGGGACAGGCCTCTGGAAACACCATATATTTT.

The V gene is TRBV6-4, the J gene TRBJ1-5, with TRBD1 matching 8 bases. V shed 1 base and J 5 bases; nucleotides not matched to a gene: 1. Germline CDR1 and CDR2: MRHNA and SNTAGT. The CDR3 consists of 14 residues. The CDR3 DNA follows: TGTGCCAGCAGTGACTTGGACAGGGATCAGCCCCAGCATTTT. It translates to CASSDLDRDQPQHF.

The chain uses TRBV3-1 (or the pseudogene TRBV3-2) and TRBJ2-7; TRBD1 is a possible D gene (6 bases). Germline V CDR1 and CDR2: LGHDT, YNNKEL (reference sequence). The CDR3 loop spans 14 amino acids. The ends were cut back, 4 bases at V and 7 bases at J, with 17 bases in the middle. The CDR3: CASSPHRDAVEQYF. Here the CDR3 DNA reads TGTGCCAGCAGCCCCCACAGGGATGCAGTGGAGCAGTACTTC.

This clone was seen only once. The J gene is TRBJ2-7, the V gene TRBV13; 11 bases match TRBD1. Germline-derived CDR1 and CDR2 are PRHDT and FYEKMQ (reference sequence). V gave up 5 bases and J gave up 9 bases; unmatched junction bases: 12. CDR3 length equals 15 residues. The CDR3 spells CASSPQGQGGMGQYF. The DNA of the CDR3 is TGTGCCAGCAGCCCACAGGGACAGGGGGGTATGGGGCAGTACTTC. The variable domain in full, with the rest retrieved from reference TRBV13 and TRBJ2-7, is AAGVIQSPRHLIKEKRETATLKCYPIPRHDTVYWYQQGPGQDPQFLISFYEKMQSDKGSIPDRFSAQQFSDYHSELNMSSLELGDSALYFCASSPQGQGGMGQYFGPGTRLTVT.

The gene calls are TRBV28 and TRBJ1-1; the D is unclear. There are 14 residues in the CDR3. V lost 6 bases, J lost 3 bases, and 14 bases lay in between. Germline V gives CDR1 MDHEN, CDR2 SYDVKM. CDR3 sequence: CASSPPRSHTEAFF. CDR3 coding DNA: TGTGCCAGCAGCCCCCCAAGGAGTCACACTGAAGCTTTCTTT.